These 7 T cell receptor beta chains share one sample of origin, sequenced in a study of blood T cells in healthy people across ages. The use of a sample-barcoded 5' primer and a J-beta primer mix characterized a second PCR of roughly 6 to 11 cycles. TCRdb recomputed calls from the 5' RACE reads with MiXCR, one row per CDR3 protein. The sample contains some 1,500,000 distinct CDR3 sequences, approximately 42% of which appear only once. The sample was blood. These receptors were collected from a woman between 18 and 29 years old in good health.

There are a few counts of this clonotype. This sequence joins TRBV20-1 and TRBJ2-7, with 9 bases matching TRBD1. In germline, CDR1 is DFQATT, CDR2 SNEGSKA (reference sequence). Trimming took 5 bases from V and 2 from J; bases not matched to a gene: 10. The CDR3 covers 15 residues. The CDR3 nucleotides read TGCAGTGCTCCTGACCCCGGGACAGGGACCTACGAGCAGTACTTC. Translating it yields CSAPDPGTGTYEQYF.

A note on this clonotype: Its ends do not fully match the called genes, so a read error is possible. V is TRBV4-1 and J is TRBJ2-3, with D unresolved. The germline V gene has CDR1 MGHRA and CDR2 YSYEKL. The CDR3 loop spans 14 amino acids. CDR3 DNA sequence: TGCGCCAGGAGCCTGGACCTGAACACAGATACGCAGTATTTT. Translation: CARSLDLNTDTQYF.

This clonotype was detected ten times or more. The rearrangement links TRBV29-1 to TRBJ2-4; D remains ambiguous. The CDR3 loop spans 14 amino acids. Trimming removed 5 bases at V and 2 bases at J, with 13 bases between. Germline V CDR1 and CDR2: SQVTM, ANQGSEA. CDR3 coding DNA: TGCAGCGTTTTCTTGCAGGTGTCCAAAAACATTCAGTACTTC. Protein sequence: CSVFLQVSKNIQYF.

This clonotype was seen a few times. The chain carries TRBV7-2 and TRBJ1-6; unclear D gene. V was pared by 4 bases and J by 2 bases, with 12 bases between. The CDR3 loop spans 16 amino acids. The germline CDR1 and CDR2 sequences are SGHTA and FQGNSA. CDR3 DNA sequence: TGTGCCAGCAGCTCCCGGACGCACGCCTATAATTCACCCCTCCACTTT. This translates into CASSSRTHAYNSPLHF.

This chain joins TRBV6-5 and TRBJ2-2, with D possibly matching TRBD1 (6 bases). The CDR3 spans 16 residues. The germline gives CDR1 MNHEY, CDR2 SVGAGI. The germline V and J ends were trimmed by 0 bases and 3 bases, with 11 bases remaining between them. The CDR3 is CASSYSYRADTGELFF. DNA of the CDR3: TGTGCCAGCAGTTACTCATACAGGGCAGACACCGGGGAGCTGTTTTTT.

V usage is TRBV15 and J usage is TRBJ1-1; perhaps TRBD1 as D (5 bases). V lost 4 bases, J lost 3 bases, and 15 bases lay in between. Per germline, CDR1 LNHNV and CDR2 YYDKDF (reference sequence). The CDR3 is 15 amino acids. The CDR3: CATSTRGRSDTEAFF. Here the CDR3 DNA reads TGTGCCACCAGCACCCGGGGACGGTCGGACACTGAAGCTTTCTTT.

This clonotype was found many times. J is TRBJ1-1 and V is TRBV10-2; TRBD1 matches 9 bases. The length of the CDR3 is 13 residues. Germline loops: CDR1 WSHSY, CDR2 SAAADI. V dropped 6 bases and J dropped 6; count of bases not matched to a gene: 5. The CDR3 DNA follows: TGCGCCAGCAGCCGGGACAGGGAGGCTGAAGCTTTCTTT. It specifies CASSRDREAEAFF.